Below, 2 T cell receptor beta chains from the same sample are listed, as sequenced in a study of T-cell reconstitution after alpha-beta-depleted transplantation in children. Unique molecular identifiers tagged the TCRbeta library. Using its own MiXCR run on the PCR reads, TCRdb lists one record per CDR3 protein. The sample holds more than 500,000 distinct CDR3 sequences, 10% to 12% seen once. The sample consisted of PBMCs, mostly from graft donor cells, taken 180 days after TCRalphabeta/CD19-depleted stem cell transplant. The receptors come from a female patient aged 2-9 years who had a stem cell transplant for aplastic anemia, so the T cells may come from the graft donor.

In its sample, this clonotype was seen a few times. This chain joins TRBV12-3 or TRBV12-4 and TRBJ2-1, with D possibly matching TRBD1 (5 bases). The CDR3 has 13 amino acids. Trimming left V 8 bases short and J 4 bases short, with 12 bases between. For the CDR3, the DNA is TGTGCCAGCTGGCAGGGTTTTTACAATGAGCAGTTCTTC. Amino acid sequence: CASWQGFYNEQFF.

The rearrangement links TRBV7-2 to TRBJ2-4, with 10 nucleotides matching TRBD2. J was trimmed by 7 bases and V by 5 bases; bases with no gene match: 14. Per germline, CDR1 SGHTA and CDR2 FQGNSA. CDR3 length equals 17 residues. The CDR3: CASSPRSGGLATNIQYF. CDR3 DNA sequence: TGTGCCAGCAGCCCTCGTTCGGGGGGACTAGCGACGAACATTCAGTACTTC. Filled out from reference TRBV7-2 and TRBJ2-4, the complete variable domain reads GAGVSQSPSNKVTEKGKDVELRCDPISGHTALYWYRQSLGQGLEFLIYFQGNSAPDKSGLPSDRFSAERTGGSVSTLTIQRTQQEDSAVYLCASSPRSGGLATNIQYFGAGTRLSVL.